The rows below give T cell receptor beta chains drawn from one sample of a study of blood T cell repertoires in COVID-19. The protocol was immunoSEQ multiplex PCR, while the TCRdb copy is restricted to in-frame clones and leaves out a portion. This table holds around 120,000 clones, 85% to 90% found once. The sample consisted of peripheral blood. The receptors derive from a man aged 45-65 years with acute or convalescent COVID-19. The CDR3 runs from the conserved cysteine through the conserved F or W. The D gene is left open where the match is weak. Clone size is given for some rows only: seen once, a few or many times, or a class if the clone is expanded.

v_call	clone_size	d_call	j_call	cdr3_nt	cdr3_aa
TRBV2	-	-	TRBJ2-7	TGTGCCAGCAGAGCCGAGGGATACGAGCAGTACTTC	CASRAEGYEQYF
TRBV11-3	-	TRBD2	TRBJ2-5	TGTGCCAGCAGCCGCCGGGGCGGGAGGGCCCAGGAGACCCAGTACTTC	CASSRRGGRAQETQYF
TRBV14	-	-	TRBJ1-5	TGTGCCAGCAGCCCCCAAATCAGGGGAGGGGATCAGCCCCAGCATTTT	CASSPQIRGGDQPQHF
TRBV19	-	-	TRBJ2-2	TGTGCTTCTCAGGGTCGGTGGGAGCTGTTTTTT	CASQGRWELFF
TRBV4-1	once	TRBD2	TRBJ2-3	TGCGCCAGCAGCCAGGGGAGCGGGAGCGCAGATACGCAGTATTTT	CASSQGSGSADTQYF
TRBV6-1	-	TRBD2	TRBJ2-4	TGTGCCAGCAGTGATTGGGAGGGTAGTGGTTGGGTTACGTCCAAAAACATTCAGTACTTC	CASSDWEGSGWVTSKNIQYF
TRBV9	once	TRBD2	TRBJ2-2	TGTGCCAGCAGCGTAGCTTTAAAAGCGGGAGGGCCTATCGTAGACGGGGAGCTGTTTTTT	CASSVALKAGGPIVDGELFF
TRBV19	-	TRBD1	TRBJ1-2	TGTGCCAGTAGTTCCCAGGGGGCTTACAACTATGGCTACACCTTC	CASSSQGAYNYGYTF
TRBV18	-	-	TRBJ1-3	TGTGCCAGCTCACGAATGGGGCTCTCTGGAAACACCATATATTTT	CASSRMGLSGNTIYF
TRBV27	-	TRBD1	TRBJ2-3	TGTGCCAGCAGTTTGCGCGGACAGGTTTACGCAGATACGCAGTATTTT	CASSLRGQVYADTQYF
TRBV4-1	-	TRBD1	TRBJ1-1	TGCGCCAGCAGCCGGACCCCGGGACAGGGGGACACTGAAGCTTTCTTT	CASSRTPGQGDTEAFF
TRBV24-1	once	TRBD1	TRBJ1-2	TGTGCCACCAACAACAGGGGTAATGGCTACACCTTC	CATNNRGNGYTF
TRBV11-2	once	TRBD1	TRBJ1-4	TGTGCCAGCAGCGGTACAGGGGTAACGGGTGAAAAACTGTTTTTT	CASSGTGVTGEKLFF
TRBV11-2	few	-	TRBJ1-3	TGTGCCAGCAGCGGCACCAAATCTGGAAACACCATATATTTT	CASSGTKSGNTIYF
TRBV6-5	-	TRBD1	TRBJ1-2	TGTGCCAGCAGTCGACAGGGAGAGGGTGGCTACACCTTC	CASSRQGEGGYTF
TRBV9	-	-	TRBJ2-1	TGTGCCAGCAGCGTAGGGTTCAGTGGCCCCGAGCAGTTCTTC	CASSVGFSGPEQFF
TRBV9	-	-	TRBJ2-7	TGTGCCAGCAGCGTTTCGGACGGGAGCTCCTACGAGCAGTACTTC	CASSVSDGSSYEQYF
TRBV9	-	TRBD2	TRBJ2-3	TGTGCCAGCAGCGCAAGTAGCGGGAGTCCTACGCAGTATTTT	CASSASSGSPTQYF
TRBV29-1	-	TRBD2	TRBJ2-3	TGCAGCGTTGGCCTCGGACTAGACAGCACAGATACGCAGTATTTT	CSVGLGLDSTDTQYF
TRBV21-1	once	-	TRBJ2-3	TGTGCCAGCAGAGGAGCGGGAAAACTCCTCACAGATACGCAGTATTTT	CASRGAGKLLTDTQYF